This T cell receptor beta chain derives from a study of cytomegalovirus exposure and HLA in healthy donors (TCRdb year 2017). Background on the whole study: An earlier analysis of approximately 590 of the donors reported roughly 300 Gb of sequence data and 120 million or so unique TCR beta sequences from about 179 million T cells. Every repertoire in the discovery cohort had been generated on one and the same sequencing platform. Typing coverage varied by locus: 629-630 donors for A, B, C, DRB1 and DQB1; approximately 500 for DQA1; around 610 for DPA1; 450 to 480 for DPB1. Among the roughly 400 genotyped donors, 81% belonged to the genetic ancestry cluster associated with self-reported Caucasian donors. High-throughput TCR immunosequencing, statistical association of individual TCRs with disease status, and machine learning were combined to predict cytomegalovirus infection status. The study aimed to test whether cataloging public T cell receptors could reveal signatures of past pathogen exposure. Because of strong linkage in the cohort, roughly five DR-DQ haplotypes were treated as single units for association and clustering. HLA typing covered class I and class II loci at four-digit resolution. Donor age, sex, ethnicity and CMV serostatus were compiled together with the repertoire data. On average, around 200,000 unique TCR beta nucleotide sequences were sequenced per donor among a few hundred genotyped donors of the cohort, with 15% to 20% of those sequences being non-productive. Rather than using new phenotypic data, the later analysis identified candidate immune exposures from TCR beta sequences and from how often those sequences occurred across donors. A separate validation cohort of about 110 different subjects was used in addition to the 666-subject first cohort. A later genetic analysis used genome-wide SNP genotypes for about 65% of the 666 donors, treating that subset as a discovery cohort. A later analysis re-examined previously published TCR beta repertoires from about 670 donors and added high-resolution HLA genotyping to investigate patterns of TCR occurrence. An earlier analysis of around 640 of the donors used high-throughput TCR beta sequencing to judge whether each TCR beta V gene segment behaved as functional or pseudogenic. An early release covering roughly 600 HLA-typed donors comprised about 310 gigabases of sequencing data and 65 million to 100 million unique TCR sequences. Using immunosequencing, the study profiled T cell repertoires from some 670 subjects and related those repertoires to cytomegalovirus serostatus.

This clone was seen only a few times. Its antigen is currently not known. No clone much larger than this one lies a single base away; base qualities are absent. The method was the immunoSEQ multiplex PCR assay. The multiplex PCR relied on a mix of 60 forward primers for TCR Vbeta segments and 13 reverse primers for TCR Jbeta segments. Amplification of the CDR3 region of rearranged TCR beta genes was performed with a multiplex PCR assay on genomic DNA. Amplified TCR beta libraries were sequenced as 87-base-pair reads on the Illumina HiSeq System. The study's processing was this. Across the 500 to 750 repertoires, a later analysis counted approximately 75 million unique TCR beta chains, 9 million to 14 million of which were shared by at least two donors. Raw reads were error-corrected and collapsed into unique sequences with a nearest-neighbor algorithm that merged closely related sequences to remove PCR and sequencing errors. To assign V, D and J gene segments, CDR3 sequences were aligned to IMGT reference sequences. Each retained sequence needed at least a six-nucleotide match to both a V gene segment and a J gene segment. Rearrangements were called productive when the CDR3 lacked stop codons and stayed in frame with V and J; all others were non-productive. Following IMGT convention, CDR3 was defined as the stretch from the second conserved V-encoded cysteine to the conserved J-encoded phenylalanine. The earlier analysis of about 590 of the donors excluded sequences that lacked an unambiguous match to a single V gene segment. An earlier analysis of several hundred of the donors classified V segments as functional when productive rearrangements were above 56.7% and as segregating when the standard deviation between donors was above 5%. To diagnose cytomegalovirus status from the catalog of TCR beta chain sequences, a statistical classification framework was built. V and J gene assignment, in a later analysis, came from comparing TCR nucleotide sequences with IMGT/GENE-DB human TR gene sequences. Using the TCRdist pipeline, a later analysis assigned CDR3 sequences along with most-parsimonious VDJ recombination scenarios. In a later analysis, each TCR beta chain was defined by its CDR3 amino acid sequence together with its V-gene family, and reads without a unique V-gene family were excluded. A later analysis removed roughly 590 highly shared, low-generation-probability nucleotide sequences to deal with suspected cross-contamination and a sequencing artifact. In a later analysis, a clonal expansion index was calculated for each public chain from normalized within-repertoire ranks of inferred template counts. A later analysis computed generation probabilities with a VDJ recombination model fitted to out-of-frame rearrangements, and checked the results against IGoR. In a later analysis, TCR-TCR, TCR-HLA and TCR-CMV co-occurrence was scored with hypergeometric tests, and a repertoire-size bias correction was applied to TCR pairs. False discovery rates were estimated in a later analysis by permuting HLA or CMV assignments 20 times. In a later analysis, co-occurring TCRs were grouped using DBSCAN, and TCRdist sequence similarity was added for clustering within HLA-allele-positive subsets. Repertoires with fewer than 30,000 or more than 120,000 public chains were left out of co-occurrence clustering, as were about five repertoires with anomalous nucleotide sharing. Entries here come from immuneACCESS through TCRdb and include only in-frame sequences with V and J called. Some clones fail to appear in such tables; in the studies checked, an unresolved V gene covers under half of the shortfall, and the cause of the remainder is unknown. The V and J calls and clone size are taken from that table; D and trimming were inferred from the DNA. This sample comprises 60,000 to 70,000 clones, approximately 81% of them detected only once. The biggest ten clones account for around 2.9% of the sample.

The cysteine opens and the phenylalanine closes a CDR3 of 15 amino acids. Only the CDR3 part of the read is kept: 45 bases, read in frame from the first base. The junction shows trimming of 4 bases on V and 1 base on J, and the gene matches do not reach 7 bases of it. Reading the germline V gene gives CDR1 LGHNA and CDR2 YSLEER. The cohort consisted of approximately 670 healthy bone marrow donors. At the time of sampling, every cohort member was nominally healthy, though immune exposures that went unrecorded were likely present. The donor was CMV seronegative and belonged to the group of under 400 seronegative cohort members. Each donor provided a peripheral blood sample, and peripheral blood mononuclear cells were used for TCR beta sequencing. The Qiagen DNeasy Blood Extraction Kit was used to extract genomic DNA from the blood cell samples. Paper-wide results and their limitations: A few of the identified cytomegalovirus-associated TCR beta chains were confirmed in vitro to be specific for cytomegalovirus antigens. In a later analysis, several top co-occurrence clusters were reported to appear linked to parvovirus B19, influenza, CMV and Epstein-Barr virus. The presence/absence analyses assumed that sequencing depth was roughly uniform across donors, and that assumption may not be true. Specific HLA alleles were associated with roughly 16,000 TCR beta sequences at a false discovery rate of 0.05 in a later analysis. A group of highly shared sequence variants was considered likely to be a technical artifact of the sequencing pipeline. Most TCR sequences were observed very rarely across donors, whereas some public TCRs were present in many individuals. Because HLA typing was unavailable for some donors at each locus, only the typed subset was used in association tests. For the cohort, immune exposure information was limited to CMV serostatus. Because counts were too low, around 18 rarely observed V segments, including chromosome 9 orphons, were left out of the earlier analysis of several hundred of the donors. Correlated functional status among segregating V segments might be attributable to linkage disequilibrium, but an unknown experimental factor could not be ruled out. V-gene and J-gene trimming of TCR beta chains was associated with a missense DCLRE1C variant in a later genetic analysis, and the association was replicated in an independent cohort. Assigning TCR associations to individual alleles was difficult when HLA alleles, especially DR and DQ, strongly co-occurred. A further reported finding was that TCR beta sequences accurately predicted the HLA-A and HLA-B alleles for most subjects in the first cohort. A later analysis found that TCR association rates varied across HLA loci, with DRB1 alleles showing the most associated TCRs and HLA-C alleles the fewest. Compared with equally common non-associated chains, HLA-associated TCR beta chains in a later analysis were more clonally expanded and had lower generation probabilities. In this cohort, only TCR beta chains were sequenced, and detectable features were limited by the absence of alpha or paired-chain data. In a later genetic analysis, fewer N-insertions in productive TCRs were reported among donors in an Asian-associated ancestry cluster than the roughly 700-donor mean. Some IMGT-functional V segments, including TRBV6-2 and TRBV6-3, could not be told apart with the 87-base-pair reads, so those segments were excluded. The study listed approximately 150 TCR beta chains as associated with cytomegalovirus. It was suggested by the authors that the approach could potentially be generalized to other disease states and immunological phenotypes. Most CMV-associated TCR beta chains appeared to be HLA-restricted in a later analysis, and the HLA associations seemed to be driven largely by CMV exposure. The classifier was reported to diagnose cytomegalovirus status with high specificity and sensitivity in both the original and validation cohorts. Broadly in line with IMGT annotations, most TCR beta V segments showed up in productive rearrangements about 87% or about 30% of the time in an earlier analysis of several hundred of the donors.

This chain joins TRBV4-3 to TRBJ2-7; the junction holds 7 bases that match TRBD1. Sequencing was performed on PBMCs. This receptor was obtained from a woman in her 30s in good health and CMV-seronegative. The DNA sequence is given as TGCGCCAGCAGCCTTTCAGGGACAGCTTCCTACGAGCAGTACTTC. It encodes CASSLSGTASYEQYF.